This TCR beta chain was observed in a study of CD4 T cells in relation to SARS-CoV-2 and coronaviruses. Findings of the study overall: No crossreactivity against non-spike viral proteins was tested here. Crossreactive clones expanded significantly less to SARS-CoV-2 than monoreactive clones.

On this clone: The target antigen is unknown.

CD4+ T cells from unexposed donors were obtained before the COVID-19 pandemic (2011-2018). Naive and memory CD4+ T cells were separated from cryopreserved PBMCs. Deep TCR-beta sequencing used DNA from uncultured naive and memory CD4+ T cells. Sequencing used immunoSEQ multiplex PCR; TCRdb keeps in-frame clones, though not all of them. The profile shows about 59,000 clones, approximately 90% of them singletons. Sequenced material: memory CD4+ T cells from PBMCs. The receptor's source is a human donor in good health.

Here the CDR3 DNA reads TGTGCCACCAGCAGAGTTGGCGGGGGACGCACTGAAGCTTTCTTT. It encodes CATSRVGGGRTEAFF. The chain combines TRBV15 with TRBJ1-1, with D maybe TRBD1 (5 bases). The CDR3 totals 15 residues. Germline CDR1 LNHNV, CDR2 YYDKDF (reference sequence). V was trimmed by 1 base and J by 4 bases, leaving 13 bases between them.